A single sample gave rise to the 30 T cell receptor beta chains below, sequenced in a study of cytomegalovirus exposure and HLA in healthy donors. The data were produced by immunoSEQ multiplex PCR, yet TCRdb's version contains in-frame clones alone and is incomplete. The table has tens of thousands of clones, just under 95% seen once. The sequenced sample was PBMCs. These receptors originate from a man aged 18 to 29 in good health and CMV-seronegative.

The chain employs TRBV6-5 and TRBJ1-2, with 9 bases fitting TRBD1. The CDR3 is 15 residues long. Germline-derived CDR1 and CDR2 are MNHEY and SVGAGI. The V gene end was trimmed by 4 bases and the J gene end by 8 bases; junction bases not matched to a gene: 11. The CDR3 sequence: CASSSDRTGVNGYTF. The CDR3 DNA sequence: TGTGCCAGCAGTTCCGACCGGACAGGGGTGAACGGCTACACCTTC.

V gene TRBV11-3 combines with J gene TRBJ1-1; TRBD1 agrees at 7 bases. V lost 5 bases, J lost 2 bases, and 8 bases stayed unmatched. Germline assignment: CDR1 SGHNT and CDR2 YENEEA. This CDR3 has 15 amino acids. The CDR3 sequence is CASSAAGTANTEAFF. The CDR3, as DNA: TGTGCCAGCAGCGCCGCCGGGACAGCCAACACTGAAGCTTTCTTT.

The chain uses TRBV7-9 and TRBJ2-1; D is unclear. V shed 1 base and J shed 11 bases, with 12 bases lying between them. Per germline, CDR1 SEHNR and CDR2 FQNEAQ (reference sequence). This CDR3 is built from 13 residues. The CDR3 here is CASSLDAANQQFF. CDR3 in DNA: TGTGCCAGCAGCTTAGATGCGGCTAACCAGCAGTTCTTC.

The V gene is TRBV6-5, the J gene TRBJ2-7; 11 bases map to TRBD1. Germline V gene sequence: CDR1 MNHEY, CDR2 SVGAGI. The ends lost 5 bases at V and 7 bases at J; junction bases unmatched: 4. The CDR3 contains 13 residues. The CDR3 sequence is CASSRGTGGEQYF. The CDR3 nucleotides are TGTGCCAGCAGTCGAGGGACAGGGGGAGAGCAGTACTTC.

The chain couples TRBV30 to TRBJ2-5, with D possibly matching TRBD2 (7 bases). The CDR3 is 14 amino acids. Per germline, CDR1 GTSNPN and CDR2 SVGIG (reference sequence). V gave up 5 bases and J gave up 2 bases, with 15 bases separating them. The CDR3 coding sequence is TGTGCCTGGGGGAGGGGACAAAAACAAGAGACCCAGTACTTC. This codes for CAWGRGQKQETQYF.

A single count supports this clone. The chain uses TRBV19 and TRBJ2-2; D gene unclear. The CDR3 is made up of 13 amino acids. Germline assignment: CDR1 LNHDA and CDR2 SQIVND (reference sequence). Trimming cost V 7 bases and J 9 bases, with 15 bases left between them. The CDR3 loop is CASTSLLGRELFF. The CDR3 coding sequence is TGTGCCAGTACCTCATTATTGGGCCGGGAGCTGTTTTTT.

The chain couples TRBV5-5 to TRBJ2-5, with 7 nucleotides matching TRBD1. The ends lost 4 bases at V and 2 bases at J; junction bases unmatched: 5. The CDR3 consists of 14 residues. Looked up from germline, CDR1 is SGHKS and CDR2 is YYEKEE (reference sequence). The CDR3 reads CASSKPGQQETQYF. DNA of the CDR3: TGTGCCAGCAGCAAGCCGGGACAGCAAGAGACCCAGTACTTC.

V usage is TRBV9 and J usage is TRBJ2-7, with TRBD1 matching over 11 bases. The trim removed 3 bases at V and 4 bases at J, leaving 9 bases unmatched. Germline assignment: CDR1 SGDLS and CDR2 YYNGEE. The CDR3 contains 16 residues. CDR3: CASSEGPGQGGYEQYF. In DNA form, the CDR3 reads TGTGCCAGCAGCGAGGGACCGGGACAGGGGGGATACGAGCAGTACTTC.

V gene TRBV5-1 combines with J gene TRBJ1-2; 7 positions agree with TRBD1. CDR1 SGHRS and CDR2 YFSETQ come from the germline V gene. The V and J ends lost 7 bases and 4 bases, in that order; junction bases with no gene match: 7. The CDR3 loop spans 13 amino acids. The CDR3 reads CASGTDLVYGYTF. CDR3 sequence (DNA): TGCGCCAGCGGGACAGACCTGGTCTATGGCTACACCTTC.

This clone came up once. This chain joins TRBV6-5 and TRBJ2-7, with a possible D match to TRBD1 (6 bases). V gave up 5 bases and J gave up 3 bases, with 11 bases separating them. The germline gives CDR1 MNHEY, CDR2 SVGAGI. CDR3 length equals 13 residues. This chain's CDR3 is CASSPGQNYEQYF. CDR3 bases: TGTGCCAGCAGTCCAGGACAGAACTACGAGCAGTACTTC.

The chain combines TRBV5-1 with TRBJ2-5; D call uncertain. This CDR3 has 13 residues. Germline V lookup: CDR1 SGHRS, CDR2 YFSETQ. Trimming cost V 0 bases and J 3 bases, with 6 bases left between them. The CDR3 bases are TGCGCCAGCAGCTTGGCGCCAGAAGAGACCCAGTACTTC. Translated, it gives CASSLAPEETQYF.

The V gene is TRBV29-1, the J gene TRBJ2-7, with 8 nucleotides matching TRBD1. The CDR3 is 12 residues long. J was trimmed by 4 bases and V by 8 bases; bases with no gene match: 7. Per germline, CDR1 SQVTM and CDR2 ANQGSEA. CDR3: CSTSGGAYEQYF. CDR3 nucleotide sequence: TGCAGCACTTCAGGGGGCGCTTACGAGCAGTACTTC.

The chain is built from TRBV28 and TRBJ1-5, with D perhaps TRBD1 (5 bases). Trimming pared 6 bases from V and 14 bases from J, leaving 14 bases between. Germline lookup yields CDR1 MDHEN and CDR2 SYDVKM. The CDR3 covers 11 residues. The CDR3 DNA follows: TGTGCCAGCAGGGGACGGGGGGAGAAGCATTTT. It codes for CASRGRGEKHF.

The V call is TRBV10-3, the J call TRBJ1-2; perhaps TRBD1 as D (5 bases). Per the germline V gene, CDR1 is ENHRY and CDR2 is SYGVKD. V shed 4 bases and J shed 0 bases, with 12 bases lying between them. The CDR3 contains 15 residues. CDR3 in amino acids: CAISATDTANYGYTF. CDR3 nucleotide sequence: TGTGCCATCAGTGCTACGGACACCGCTAACTATGGCTACACCTTC.

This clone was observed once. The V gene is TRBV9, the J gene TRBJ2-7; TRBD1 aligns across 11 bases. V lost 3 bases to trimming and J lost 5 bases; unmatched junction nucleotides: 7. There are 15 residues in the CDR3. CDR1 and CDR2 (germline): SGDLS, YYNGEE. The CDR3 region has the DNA TGTGCCAGCAGCGGGGCCGGGACAGGGGGAAACGAGCAGTACTTC. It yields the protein CASSGAGTGGNEQYF.

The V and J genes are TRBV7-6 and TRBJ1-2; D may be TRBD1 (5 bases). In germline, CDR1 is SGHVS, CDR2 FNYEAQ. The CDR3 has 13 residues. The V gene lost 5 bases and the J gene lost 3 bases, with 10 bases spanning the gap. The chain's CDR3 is CASSPRADYGYTF. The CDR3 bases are TGTGCCAGCAGCCCCAGGGCGGACTATGGCTACACCTTC.

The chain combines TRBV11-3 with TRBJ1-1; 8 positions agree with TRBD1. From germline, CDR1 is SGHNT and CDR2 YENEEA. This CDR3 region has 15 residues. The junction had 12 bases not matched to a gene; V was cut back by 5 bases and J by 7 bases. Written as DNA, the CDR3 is TGTGCCAGCAGCCTGGGACAGGTGGGGGTCGATGAAGCTTTCTTT. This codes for CASSLGQVGVDEAFF.

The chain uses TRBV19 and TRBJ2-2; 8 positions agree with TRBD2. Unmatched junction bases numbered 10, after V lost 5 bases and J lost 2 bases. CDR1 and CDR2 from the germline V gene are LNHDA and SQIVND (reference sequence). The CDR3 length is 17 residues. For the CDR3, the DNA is TGTGCCAGTAGTCCGATTTTACTAGCGGCAAACACCGGGGAGCTGTTTTTT. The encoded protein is CASSPILLAANTGELFF.

The DNA for the CDR3 is TGTGCCAGCAGTGAAGACGGGGGGACCGTCTATGGCTACACCTTC. This gives the protein CASSEDGGTVYGYTF. V usage is TRBV2 and J usage is TRBJ1-2; TRBD1 is a possible D gene (5 bases). V was pared by 1 base and J by 4 bases, with 13 bases between. Germline CDR1 reads SNHLY; CDR2 reads FYNNEI. This CDR3 contains 15 residues.

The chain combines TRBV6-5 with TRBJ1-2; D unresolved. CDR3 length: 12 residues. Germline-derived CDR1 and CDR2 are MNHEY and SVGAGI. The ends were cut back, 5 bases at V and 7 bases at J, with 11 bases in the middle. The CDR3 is CASSRGFGGYTF. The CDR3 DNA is TGTGCCAGCAGTCGGGGTTTTGGTGGCTACACCTTC.

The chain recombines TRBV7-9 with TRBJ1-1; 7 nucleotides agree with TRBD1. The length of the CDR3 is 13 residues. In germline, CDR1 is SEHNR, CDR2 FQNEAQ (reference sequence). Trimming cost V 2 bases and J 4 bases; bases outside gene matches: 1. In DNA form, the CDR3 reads TGTGCCAGCAGCTTAAGACAGGGCACTGAAGCTTTCTTT. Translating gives CASSLRQGTEAFF.

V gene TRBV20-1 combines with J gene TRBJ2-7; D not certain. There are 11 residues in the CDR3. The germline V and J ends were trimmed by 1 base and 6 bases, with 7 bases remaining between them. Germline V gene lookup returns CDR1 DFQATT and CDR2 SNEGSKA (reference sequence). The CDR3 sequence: CSARVGGEQYF. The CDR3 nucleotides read TGCAGTGCTAGAGTTGGCGGCGAGCAGTACTTC.

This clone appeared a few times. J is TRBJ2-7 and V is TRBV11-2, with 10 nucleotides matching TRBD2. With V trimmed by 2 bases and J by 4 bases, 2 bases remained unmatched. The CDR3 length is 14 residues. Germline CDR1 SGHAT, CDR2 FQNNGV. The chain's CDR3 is CASSLTSGIYEQYF. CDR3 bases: TGTGCCAGCAGCTTAACTAGCGGGATTTACGAGCAGTACTTC.

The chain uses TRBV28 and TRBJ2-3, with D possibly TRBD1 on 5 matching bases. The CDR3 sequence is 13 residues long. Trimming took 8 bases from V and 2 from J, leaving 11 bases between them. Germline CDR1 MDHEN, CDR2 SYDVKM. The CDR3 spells CASRSGATDTQYF. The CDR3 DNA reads TGTGCCAGCCGAAGTGGGGCCACAGATACGCAGTATTTT.

For the CDR3, the DNA is TGTGCCAGCAGCCCAGGGGGCGGGATCTTGCAAGAGACCCAGTACTTC. Residues: CASSPGGGILQETQYF. V is TRBV11-2 and J is TRBJ2-5; 8 nucleotides line up with TRBD1. This CDR3 comprises 16 residues. Looked up from germline, CDR1 is SGHAT and CDR2 is FQNNGV. J was trimmed by 2 bases and V by 5 bases; bases with no gene match: 10.

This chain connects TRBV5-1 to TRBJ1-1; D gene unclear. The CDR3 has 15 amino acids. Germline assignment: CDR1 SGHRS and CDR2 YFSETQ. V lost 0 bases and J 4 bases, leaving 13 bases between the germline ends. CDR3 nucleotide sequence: TGCGCCAGCAGCTTGGCCCTGGGAGGGAGCACTGAAGCTTTCTTT. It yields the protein CASSLALGGSTEAFF.

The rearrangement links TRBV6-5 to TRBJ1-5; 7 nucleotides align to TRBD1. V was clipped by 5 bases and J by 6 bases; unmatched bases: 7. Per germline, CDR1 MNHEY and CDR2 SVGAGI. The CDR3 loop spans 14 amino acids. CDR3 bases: TGTGCCAGCAGTATTCAGGGGGTCGGTCAGCCCCAGCATTTT. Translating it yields CASSIQGVGQPQHF.

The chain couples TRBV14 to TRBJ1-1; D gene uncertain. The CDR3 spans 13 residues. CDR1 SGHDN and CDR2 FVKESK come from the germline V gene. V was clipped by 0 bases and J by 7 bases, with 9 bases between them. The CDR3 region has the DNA TGTGCCAGCAGCCAAGAGGTTGGCGGTGAAGCTTTCTTT. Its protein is CASSQEVGGEAFF.

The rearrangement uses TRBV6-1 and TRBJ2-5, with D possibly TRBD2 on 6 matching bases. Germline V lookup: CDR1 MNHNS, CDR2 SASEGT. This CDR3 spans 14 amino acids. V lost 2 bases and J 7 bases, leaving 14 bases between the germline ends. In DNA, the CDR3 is TGTGCCAGCAGTGAATTCGGGGGTTCGGTGACCCAGTACTTC. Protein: CASSEFGGSVTQYF.

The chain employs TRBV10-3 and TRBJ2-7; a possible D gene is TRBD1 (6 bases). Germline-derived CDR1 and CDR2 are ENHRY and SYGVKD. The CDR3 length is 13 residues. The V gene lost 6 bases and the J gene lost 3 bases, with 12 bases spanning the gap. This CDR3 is CAISQGSGYEQYF. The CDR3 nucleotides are TGTGCCATCAGCCAGGGGAGTGGCTACGAGCAGTACTTC.